The sample holds a few counts of the clone carrying this TCR beta chain. The antigen is not known. The V end was cut by 0 bases, the J end by 6 bases, with 12 bases between. Per germline, CDR1 SGHRS and CDR2 YFSETQ. The CDR3 consists of 14 residues. These data come from a study of cytomegalovirus exposure and HLA in healthy donors. Notes on the study in general: Most TCR sequences were rare, but some public TCRs occurred in many donors.

Produced via immunoSEQ multiplex PCR; TCRdb's table is partial and in-frame only. The sample comprises fewer than 200,000 clones, 85% of which are singletons, and about 15% rests with the top ten. The source of this sequence is a man in his late teens or twenties in good health and CMV-seropositive. The specimen was PBMCs. The J gene is TRBJ1-2, the V gene TRBV5-1, with D perhaps matching TRBD1 (5 bases). CDR3 nucleotide sequence: TGCGCCAGCAGCTTGGAGGCAGGGTGGGATGGCTACACCTTC. Translated, it gives CASSLEAGWDGYTF. Combining the CDR3 with reference TRBV5-1 and TRBJ1-2 gives the whole variable domain KAGVTQTPRYLIKTRGQQVTLSCSPISGHRSVSWYQQTPGQGLQFLFEYFSETQRNKGNFPGRFSGRQFSNSRSEMNVSTLELGDSALYLCASSLEAGWDGYTFGSGTRLTVV.